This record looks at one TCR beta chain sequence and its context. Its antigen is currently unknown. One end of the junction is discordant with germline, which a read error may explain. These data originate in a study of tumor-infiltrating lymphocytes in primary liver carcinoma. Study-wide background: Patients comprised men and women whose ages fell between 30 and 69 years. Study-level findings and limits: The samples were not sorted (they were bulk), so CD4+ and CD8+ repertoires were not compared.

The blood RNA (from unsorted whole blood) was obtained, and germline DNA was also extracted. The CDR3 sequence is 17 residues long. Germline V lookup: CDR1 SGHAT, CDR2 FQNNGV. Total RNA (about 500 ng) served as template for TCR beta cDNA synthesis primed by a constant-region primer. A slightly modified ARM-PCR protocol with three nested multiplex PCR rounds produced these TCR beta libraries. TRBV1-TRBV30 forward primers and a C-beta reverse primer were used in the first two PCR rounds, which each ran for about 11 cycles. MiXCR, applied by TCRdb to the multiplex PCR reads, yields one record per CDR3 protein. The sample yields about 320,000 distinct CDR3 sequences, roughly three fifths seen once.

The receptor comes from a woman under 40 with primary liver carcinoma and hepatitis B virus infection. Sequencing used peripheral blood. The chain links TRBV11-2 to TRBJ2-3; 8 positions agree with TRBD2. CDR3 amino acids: CASNHRGSGSLTDTQYF. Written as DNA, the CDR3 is TGTGCCAGCAACCATCGAGGGAGCGGGAGTCTCACAGACACGCAGTATTTT. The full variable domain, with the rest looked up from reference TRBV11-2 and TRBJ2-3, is EAGVAQSPRYKIIEKRQSVAFWCNPISGHATLYWYQQILGQGPKLLIQFQNNGVVDDSQLPKDRFSAERLKGVDSTLKIQPAKLEDSAVYLCASNHRGSGSLTDTQYFGPGTRLTVL.